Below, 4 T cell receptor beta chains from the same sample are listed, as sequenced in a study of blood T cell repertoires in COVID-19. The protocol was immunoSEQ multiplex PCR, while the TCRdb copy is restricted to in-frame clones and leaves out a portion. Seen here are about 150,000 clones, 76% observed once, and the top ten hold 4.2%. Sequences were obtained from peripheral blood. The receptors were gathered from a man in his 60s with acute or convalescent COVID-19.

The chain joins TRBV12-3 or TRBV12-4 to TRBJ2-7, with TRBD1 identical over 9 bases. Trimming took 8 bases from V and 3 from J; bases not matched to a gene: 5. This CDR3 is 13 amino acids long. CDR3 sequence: CASARDRVYEQYF. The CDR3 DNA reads TGTGCCAGCGCGCGGGACAGGGTCTACGAGCAGTACTTC.

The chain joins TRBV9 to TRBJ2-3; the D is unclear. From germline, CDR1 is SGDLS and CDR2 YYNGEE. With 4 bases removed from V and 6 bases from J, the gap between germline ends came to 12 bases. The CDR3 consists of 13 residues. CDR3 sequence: CASSSRSVDTQYF. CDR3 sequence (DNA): TGTGCCAGCAGCTCCCGGTCTGTGGATACGCAGTATTTT.

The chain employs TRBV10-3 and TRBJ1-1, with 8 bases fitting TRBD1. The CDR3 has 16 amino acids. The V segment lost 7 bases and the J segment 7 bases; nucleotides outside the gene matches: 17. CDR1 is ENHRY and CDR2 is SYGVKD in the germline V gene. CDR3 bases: TGTGCCATCAAACCTGATTTCCGCGACAGGGGACATGAAGCTTTCTTT. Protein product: CAIKPDFRDRGHEAFF.

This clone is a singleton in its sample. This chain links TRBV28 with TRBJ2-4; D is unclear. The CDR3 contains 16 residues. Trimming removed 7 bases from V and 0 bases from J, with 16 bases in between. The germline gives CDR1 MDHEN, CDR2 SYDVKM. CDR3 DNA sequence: TGTGCCAGCACCCTGCGGCAAAACACAGCCAAAAACATTCAGTACTTC. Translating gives CASTLRQNTAKNIQYF.